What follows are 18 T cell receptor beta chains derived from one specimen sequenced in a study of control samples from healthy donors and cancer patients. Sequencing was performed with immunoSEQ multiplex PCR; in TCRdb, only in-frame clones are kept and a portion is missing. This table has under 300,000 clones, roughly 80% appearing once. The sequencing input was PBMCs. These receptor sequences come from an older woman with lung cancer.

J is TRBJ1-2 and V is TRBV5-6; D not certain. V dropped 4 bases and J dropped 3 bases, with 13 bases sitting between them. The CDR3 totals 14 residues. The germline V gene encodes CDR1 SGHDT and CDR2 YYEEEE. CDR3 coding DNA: TGTGCCAGCAGCCTTAGGGTTGCGGACTATGGCTACACCTTC. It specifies CASSLRVADYGYTF.

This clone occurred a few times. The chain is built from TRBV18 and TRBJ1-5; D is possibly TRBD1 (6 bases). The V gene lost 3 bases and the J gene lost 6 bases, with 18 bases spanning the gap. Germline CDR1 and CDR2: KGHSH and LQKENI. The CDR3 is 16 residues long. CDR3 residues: CASSPDPRAGVQPQHF. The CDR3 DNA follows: TGTGCCAGCTCACCCGACCCACGGGCAGGGGTTCAGCCCCAGCATTTT.

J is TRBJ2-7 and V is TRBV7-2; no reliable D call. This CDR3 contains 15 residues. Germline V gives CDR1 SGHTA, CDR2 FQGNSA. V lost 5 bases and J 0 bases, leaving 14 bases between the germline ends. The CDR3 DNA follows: TGTGCCAGCAGCCCGAGGACCTCCAGCTCCTACGAGCAGTACTTC. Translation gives CASSPRTSSSYEQYF.

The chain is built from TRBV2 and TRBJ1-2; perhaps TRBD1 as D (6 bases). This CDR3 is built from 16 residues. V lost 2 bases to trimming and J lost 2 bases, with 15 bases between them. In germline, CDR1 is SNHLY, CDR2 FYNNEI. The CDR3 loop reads CASSELGRGANYGYTF. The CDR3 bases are TGTGCCAGCAGTGAATTGGGCAGGGGCGCCAACTATGGCTACACCTTC.

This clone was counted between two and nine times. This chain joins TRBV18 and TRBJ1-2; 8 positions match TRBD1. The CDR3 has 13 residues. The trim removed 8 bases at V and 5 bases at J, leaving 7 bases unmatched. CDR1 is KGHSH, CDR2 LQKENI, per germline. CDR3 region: CASTSDREYGYTF. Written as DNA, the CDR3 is TGTGCCAGCACATCGGACAGGGAATATGGCTACACCTTC.

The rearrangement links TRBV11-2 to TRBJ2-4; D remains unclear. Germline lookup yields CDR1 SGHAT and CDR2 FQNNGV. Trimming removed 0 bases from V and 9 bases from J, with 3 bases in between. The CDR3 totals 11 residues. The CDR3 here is CASSLERIQYF. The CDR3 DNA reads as TGTGCCAGCAGCTTAGAACGCATTCAGTACTTC. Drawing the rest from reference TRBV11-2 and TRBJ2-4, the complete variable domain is EAGVAQSPRYKIIEKRQSVAFWCNPISGHATLYWYQQILGQGPKLLIQFQNNGVVDDSQLPKDRFSAERLKGVDSTLKIQPAKLEDSAVYLCASSLERIQYFGAGTRLSVL.

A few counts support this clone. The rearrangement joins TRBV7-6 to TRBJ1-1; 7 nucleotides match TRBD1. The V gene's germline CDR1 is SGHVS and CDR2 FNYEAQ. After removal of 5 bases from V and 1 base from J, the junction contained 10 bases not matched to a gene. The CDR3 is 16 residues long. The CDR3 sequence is CASSLRQGRGNTEAFF. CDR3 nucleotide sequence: TGTGCCAGCAGCCTTAGACAGGGACGTGGGAACACTGAAGCTTTCTTT. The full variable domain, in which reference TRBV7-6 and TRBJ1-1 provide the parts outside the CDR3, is GAGVSQSPRYKVTKRGQDVALRCDPISGHVSLYWYRQALGQGPEFLTYFNYEAQQDKSGLPNDRFSAERPEGSISTLTIQRTEQRDSAMYRCASSLRQGRGNTEAFFGQGTRLTVV.

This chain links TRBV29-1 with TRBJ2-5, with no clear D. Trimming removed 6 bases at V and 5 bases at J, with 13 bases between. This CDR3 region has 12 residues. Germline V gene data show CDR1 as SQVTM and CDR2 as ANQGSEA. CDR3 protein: CSVADGQETQYF. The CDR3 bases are TGCAGCGTCGCGGACGGTCAGGAGACCCAGTACTTC.

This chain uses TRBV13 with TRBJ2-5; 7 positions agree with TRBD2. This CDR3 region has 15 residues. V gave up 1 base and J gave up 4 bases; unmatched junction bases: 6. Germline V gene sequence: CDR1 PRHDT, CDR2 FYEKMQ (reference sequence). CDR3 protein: CASSLVRGRGETQYF. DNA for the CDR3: TGTGCCAGCAGCTTAGTACGGGGGAGGGGAGAGACCCAGTACTTC.

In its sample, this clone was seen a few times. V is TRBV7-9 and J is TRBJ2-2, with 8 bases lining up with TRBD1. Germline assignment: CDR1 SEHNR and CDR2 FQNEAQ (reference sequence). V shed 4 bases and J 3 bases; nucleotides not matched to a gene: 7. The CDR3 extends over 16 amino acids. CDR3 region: CASSSPDRVYTGELFF. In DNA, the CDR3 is TGTGCCAGCAGCTCTCCGGACAGGGTGTACACCGGGGAGCTGTTTTTT.

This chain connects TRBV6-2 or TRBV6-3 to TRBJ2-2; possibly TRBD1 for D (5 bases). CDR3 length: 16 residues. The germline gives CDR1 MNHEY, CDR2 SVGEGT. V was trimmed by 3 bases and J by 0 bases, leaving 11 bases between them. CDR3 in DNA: TGTGCCAGCAGTTATTATGAGACAGCGAACACCGGGGAGCTGTTTTTT. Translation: CASSYYETANTGELFF.

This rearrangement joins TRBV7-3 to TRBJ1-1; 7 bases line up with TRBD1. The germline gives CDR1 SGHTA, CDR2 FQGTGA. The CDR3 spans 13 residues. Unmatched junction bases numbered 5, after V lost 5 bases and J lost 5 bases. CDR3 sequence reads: CASSATGWTEAFF. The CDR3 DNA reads TGTGCCAGCAGCGCGACAGGGTGGACTGAAGCTTTCTTT.

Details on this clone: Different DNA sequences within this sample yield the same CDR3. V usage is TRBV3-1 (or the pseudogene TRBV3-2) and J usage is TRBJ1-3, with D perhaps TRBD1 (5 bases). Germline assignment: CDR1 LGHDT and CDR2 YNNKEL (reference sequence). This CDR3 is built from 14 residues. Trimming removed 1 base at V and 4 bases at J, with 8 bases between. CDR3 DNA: TGTGCCAGCAGCCAAGCGGCAGGGGGAAACACCATATATTTT. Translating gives CASSQAAGGNTIYF.

The CDR3 is CASSPTARGGLETQYF. For the CDR3, the DNA is TGTGCCAGCAGTCCTACGGCGCGGGGGGGTCTAGAGACCCAGTACTTC. The chain recombines TRBV27 with TRBJ2-5; 9 nucleotides match TRBD2. CDR1 MNHEY and CDR2 SMNVEV come from the germline V gene (reference sequence). V lost 5 bases to trimming and J lost 4 bases; unmatched junction nucleotides: 11. This CDR3 has 16 amino acids.

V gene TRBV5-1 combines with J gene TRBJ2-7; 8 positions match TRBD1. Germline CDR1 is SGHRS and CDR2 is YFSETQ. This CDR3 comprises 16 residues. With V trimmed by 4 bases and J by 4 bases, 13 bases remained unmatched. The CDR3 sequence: CASSRLGAGGTYEQYF. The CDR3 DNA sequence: TGCGCCAGCAGCCGGCTCGGGGCAGGGGGCACATACGAGCAGTACTTC.

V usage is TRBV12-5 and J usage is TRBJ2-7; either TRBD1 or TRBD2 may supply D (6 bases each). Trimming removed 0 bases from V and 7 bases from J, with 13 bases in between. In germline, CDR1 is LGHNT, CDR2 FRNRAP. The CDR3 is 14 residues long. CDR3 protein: CASGLVPGAGEQYF. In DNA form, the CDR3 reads TGTGCTAGTGGTTTGGTACCGGGGGCAGGGGAGCAGTACTTC.

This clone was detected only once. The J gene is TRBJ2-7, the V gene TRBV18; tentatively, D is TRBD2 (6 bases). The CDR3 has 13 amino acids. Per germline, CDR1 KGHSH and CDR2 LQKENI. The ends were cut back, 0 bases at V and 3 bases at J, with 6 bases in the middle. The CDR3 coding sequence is TGTGCCAGCTCACCACCGGGACTCTACGAGCAGTACTTC. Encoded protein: CASSPPGLYEQYF.

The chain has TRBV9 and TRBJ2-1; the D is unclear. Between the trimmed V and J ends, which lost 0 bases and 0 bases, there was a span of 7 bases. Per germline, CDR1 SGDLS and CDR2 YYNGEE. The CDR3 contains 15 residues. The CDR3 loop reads CASSVGSSSYNEQFF. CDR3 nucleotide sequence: TGTGCCAGCAGCGTAGGGTCGAGCTCCTACAATGAGCAGTTCTTC.